What follows are 28 T cell receptor beta chains derived from one specimen sequenced in a study of blood T cell repertoires in COVID-19. TCRdb's copy holds only in-frame clones and misses some; the assay was immunoSEQ multiplex PCR. Here the sample spans some 150,000 clones, roughly 80% being singletons. Material for sequencing was PBMCs or T cells enriched from blood (not recorded which). The receptors shown here come from a man in his fifties or sixties who had recovered from COVID-19.

The gene calls are TRBV6-5 and TRBJ1-3; TRBD1 might be the D (6 bases). Trimming stripped 4 bases from V and 0 bases from J, with 13 bases between. The CDR3 spans 16 residues. Germline CDR1 reads MNHEY; CDR2 reads SVGAGI. CDR3 coding DNA: TGTGCCAGCAGTTTGCAACAGGGCCCCTCTGGAAACACCATATATTTT. Translated, it gives CASSLQQGPSGNTIYF.

The chain has TRBV5-5 and TRBJ2-7, with 7 bases fitting TRBD1. The V segment lost 4 bases and the J segment 3 bases; nucleotides outside the gene matches: 7. Germline V gene data show CDR1 as SGHKS and CDR2 as YYEKEE (reference sequence). This CDR3 comprises 14 residues. Here the CDR3 DNA reads TGTGCCAGCAGCCTGCACAGGGGAAGCTACGAGCAGTACTTC. This translates into CASSLHRGSYEQYF.

This chain joins TRBV7-8 and TRBJ2-3, with D tentatively TRBD2 (5 bases). Trimming removed 1 base at V and 4 bases at J, with 12 bases between. Germline V lookup: CDR1 SGHVS, CDR2 FQNEAQ. This CDR3 has 15 amino acids. CDR3 bases: TGTGCCAGCAGCTTAGGGGCTAGCCCCTCAGATACGCAGTATTTT. Translating it yields CASSLGASPSDTQYF.

This chain connects TRBV7-8 to TRBJ1-4; D is undetermined. The CDR3 consists of 14 residues. Trimming took 2 bases from V and 3 from J, leaving 7 bases between them. Germline V gene sequence: CDR1 SGHVS, CDR2 FQNEAQ. CDR3 protein: CASSLMGSNEKLFF. The DNA of the CDR3 is TGTGCCAGCAGCTTAATGGGCTCTAATGAAAAACTGTTTTTT. Using reference TRBV7-8 and TRBJ1-4 for the parts outside the CDR3, the full variable domain is GAGVSQSPRYKVAKRGQDVALRCDPISGHVSLFWYQQALGQGPEFLTYFQNEAQLDKSGLPSDRFFAERPEGSVSTLKIQRTQQEDSAVYLCASSLMGSNEKLFFGSGTQLSVL.

This clone was counted a single time. The chain carries TRBV10-1 and TRBJ2-7; D remains ambiguous. CDR1 is WNHNN, CDR2 SYGVQD, per germline (reference sequence). The V end lost 6 bases, the J end lost 3 bases, and 9 bases lay between the germline ends. CDR3 length: 12 amino acids. CDR3 sequence reads: CASSSNLYEQYF. The DNA for the CDR3 is TGCGCCAGCAGCAGTAACCTCTACGAGCAGTACTTC.

The chain has TRBV5-1 and TRBJ2-7; perhaps TRBD1 as D (5 bases). The CDR3 is made up of 15 amino acids. CDR1 is SGHRS, CDR2 YFSETQ, per germline. Between the trimmed V and J ends, which lost 1 base and 0 bases, there was a span of 11 bases. CDR3 sequence reads: CASSLSGWSSYEQYF. The CDR3 nucleotides read TGCGCCAGCAGCTTGTCAGGGTGGAGCTCCTACGAGCAGTACTTC.

This clone was seen only once. The chain joins TRBV4-1 to TRBJ1-5; TRBD1 matches at 9 bases. The V gene's germline CDR1 is MGHRA and CDR2 YSYEKL. After removal of 1 base from V and 6 bases from J, the junction contained 7 bases not matched to a gene. This CDR3 has 16 amino acids. CDR3 amino acids: CASSQAGGTGRQPQHF. The CDR3 bases are TGCGCCAGCAGCCAAGCTGGGGGGACAGGGCGTCAGCCCCAGCATTTT.

V and J are TRBV7-6 and TRBJ2-3; 8 bases match TRBD2. The CDR3 extends over 16 amino acids. Germline CDR1 and CDR2: SGHVS and FNYEAQ. V lost 0 bases and J lost 3; bases outside the gene matches: 5. The CDR3 sequence: CASSLALGGATDTQYF. The CDR3 region has the DNA TGTGCCAGCAGCTTAGCGCTCGGGGGGGCTACAGATACGCAGTATTTT.

The table lists this clone with a count of one. The CDR3 bases are TGTGCCAGTAGTATGGGTGGGGGTACAGGGGGCTTGGGGAGCAATCAGCCCCAGCATTTT. This sequence encodes CASSMGGGTGGLGSNQPQHF. J is TRBJ1-5 and V is TRBV19, with 9 positions matching TRBD1. The germline CDR1 and CDR2 sequences are LNHDA and SQIVND (reference sequence). This CDR3 comprises 20 residues. V dropped 3 bases and J dropped 1; count of bases not matched to a gene: 16.

This chain joins TRBV5-1 and TRBJ1-6; no reliable D call. The CDR3 is 16 amino acids. The germline V gene has CDR1 SGHRS and CDR2 YFSETQ. With 0 bases removed from V and 5 bases from J, the gap between germline ends came to 12 bases. CDR3 protein: CASSLVGSQHNSPLHF. The DNA of the CDR3 is TGCGCCAGCAGCTTGGTTGGCAGTCAACATAATTCACCCCTCCACTTT.

J is TRBJ2-2 and V is TRBV6-5, with TRBD2 matching 10 bases. The CDR3 is 15 residues long. The V gene's germline CDR1 is MNHEY and CDR2 SVGAGI. Trimming cost V 6 bases and J 7 bases; bases outside gene matches: 8. The CDR3 DNA is TGTGCCAGCAGCGGGAGCGGGGGGGCTGGCGGGGAGCTGTTTTTT. Protein: CASSGSGGAGGELFF.

This clone has only a few counts. The rearrangement uses TRBV9 and TRBJ1-4, with 7 bases that match TRBD1. The trim removed 3 bases at V and 8 bases at J, leaving 7 bases unmatched. CDR3 length: 14 amino acids. Germline V gene lookup returns CDR1 SGDLS and CDR2 YYNGEE. The CDR3: CASSETDRAEKLFF. Here the CDR3 DNA reads TGTGCCAGCAGCGAAACAGACAGGGCCGAAAAACTGTTTTTT.

This clone was observed a few times. The chain uses TRBV19 and TRBJ2-2, with D possibly being TRBD2 (6 bases). Looked up from germline, CDR1 is LNHDA and CDR2 is SQIVND (reference sequence). CDR3 length equals 15 residues. V lost 7 bases, J lost 6 bases, and 18 bases lay in between. CDR3 DNA: TGTGCCAGTACCCGAAGTGCGGGGTTGGCCGGGGAGCTGTTTTTT. Protein sequence: CASTRSAGLAGELFF.

V and J are TRBV4-3 and TRBJ1-4, with D tentatively TRBD1 (5 bases). This CDR3 region has 16 residues. CDR1 LGHNA and CDR2 YSLEER come from the germline V gene. V was clipped by 0 bases and J by 5 bases, with 13 bases between them. DNA of the CDR3: TGCGCCAGCAGCCAAGATACCGGGGCGGGAAATGAAAAACTGTTTTTT. Translated, it gives CASSQDTGAGNEKLFF.

The chain couples TRBV3-1 (or the pseudogene TRBV3-2) to TRBJ2-3; D perhaps matches TRBD2 (6 bases). This CDR3 is built from 16 residues. Per the germline V gene, CDR1 is LGHDT and CDR2 is YNNKEL (reference sequence). Trimming removed 2 bases from V and 0 bases from J, with 12 bases in between. This chain's CDR3 is CASSQIGGSSTDTQYF. In nucleotides, the CDR3 is TGTGCCAGCAGCCAAATAGGAGGGTCTAGCACAGATACGCAGTATTTT.

The genes are TRBV6-5 and TRBJ1-1; weak D call: TRBD1 (5 bases). The CDR3 has 15 residues. The germline CDR1 and CDR2 sequences are MNHEY and SVGAGI. Trimming shortened V by 0 bases and J by 5 bases, and 13 bases separated the two germline ends. The CDR3: CASSYSLGLGTEAFF. For the CDR3, the DNA is TGTGCCAGCAGTTACTCGCTGGGGCTGGGGACTGAAGCTTTCTTT.

The chain has TRBV5-4 and TRBJ1-4, with 11 nucleotides matching TRBD1. V lost 1 base, J lost 6 bases, and 8 bases stayed unmatched. CDR1 SGHNT and CDR2 YYREEE come from the germline V gene (reference sequence). There are 17 residues in the CDR3. Here the CDR3 reads CASSLRLGQGVDEKLFF. CDR3 nucleotides: TGTGCCAGCAGCTTGCGGTTGGGACAGGGGGTTGATGAAAAACTGTTTTTT.

The chain employs TRBV24-1 and TRBJ1-5; 9 bases fit TRBD1. After removal of 4 bases from V and 5 bases from J, the junction contained 8 bases not matched to a gene. CDR3 length equals 16 residues. Per germline, CDR1 KGHDR and CDR2 SFDVKD. In nucleotides, the CDR3 is TGTGCCACCAGTGACACGGGACAGGGCCAAGATCAGCCCCAGCATTTT. This encodes CATSDTGQGQDQPQHF.

The chain is built from TRBV5-1 and TRBJ1-3; TRBD1 aligns across 9 bases. Germline V gene sequence: CDR1 SGHRS, CDR2 YFSETQ. This CDR3 has 16 amino acids. V gave up 4 bases and J gave up 4 bases; unmatched junction bases: 9. This CDR3 reads CASSKELQGAGNTIYF. For the CDR3, the DNA is TGCGCCAGCAGCAAGGAACTACAGGGGGCCGGAAACACCATATATTTT.

The chain couples TRBV7-2 to TRBJ2-7; 14 nucleotides agree with TRBD2. This CDR3 comprises 14 residues. V shed 4 bases and J 9 bases; nucleotides not matched to a gene: 5. The V gene's germline CDR1 is SGHTA and CDR2 FQGNSA. The CDR3 sequence is CASSSTSGGASQYF. The DNA for the CDR3 is TGTGCCAGCAGCTCGACTAGCGGGGGGGCCTCGCAGTACTTC.

The V gene is TRBV2, the J gene TRBJ2-3, with a possible D match to TRBD2 (6 bases). This CDR3 region has 13 residues. V was pared by 1 base and J by 8 bases, with 10 bases between. From germline, CDR1 is SNHLY and CDR2 FYNNEI. The CDR3: CASSEEGLSTQYF. In DNA form, the CDR3 reads TGTGCCAGCAGTGAAGAGGGACTTAGTACGCAGTATTTT.

The rearrangement links TRBV6-5 to TRBJ2-2; 8 nucleotides agree with TRBD1. V shed 7 bases and J 5 bases; nucleotides not matched to a gene: 9. Germline CDR1 reads MNHEY; CDR2 reads SVGAGI. The CDR3 is 15 residues long. The CDR3 DNA reads TGTGCCAGCACCAGAAATGACAGGGGAACCGGGGAGCTGTTTTTT. This encodes CASTRNDRGTGELFF.

The chain links TRBV5-1 to TRBJ1-2; no definite D call. Trimming shortened V by 6 bases and J by 8 bases, and 11 bases separated the two germline ends. The CDR3 loop spans 11 amino acids. Germline V CDR1 and CDR2: SGHRS, YFSETQ. The CDR3 DNA reads as TGCGCCAGCAACGCTGGGAGGGGCTACACCTTC. This translates into CASNAGRGYTF.

The rearrangement uses TRBV2 and TRBJ1-2; D gene ambiguous. CDR1 and CDR2 (germline): SNHLY, FYNNEI. The CDR3 covers 15 residues. V was clipped by 2 bases and J by 5 bases, with 15 bases between them. The CDR3 DNA reads TGTGCCAGCAGTGAAAACTCCGTCGAGATTTATGGCTACACCTTC. Translated: CASSENSVEIYGYTF.

The chain is built from TRBV30 and TRBJ1-4, with D perhaps TRBD1 (6 bases). CDR1 is GTSNPN and CDR2 is SVGIG in the germline V gene (reference sequence). Between the trimmed V and J ends, which lost 4 bases and 7 bases, there was a span of 13 bases. CDR3 length equals 13 residues. CDR3 DNA sequence: TGTGCCTGGAACCAACTAGGGGGTGAAAAACTGTTTTTT. Amino acid sequence: CAWNQLGGEKLFF.

This chain joins TRBV30 and TRBJ2-7; 9 bases align to TRBD1. The junction had 9 bases not matched to a gene; V was cut back by 7 bases and J by 5 bases. The CDR3 is 13 amino acids. The germline gives CDR1 GTSNPN, CDR2 SVGIG (reference sequence). The CDR3 here is CALSGGQGNEQYF. In DNA form, the CDR3 reads TGTGCCTTAAGCGGAGGACAGGGGAACGAGCAGTACTTC.

This clone occurred once. The rearrangement joins TRBV7-9 to TRBJ2-5, with TRBD1 identical over 9 bases. V gave up 6 bases and J gave up 5 bases; unmatched junction bases: 7. Germline CDR1 reads SEHNR; CDR2 reads FQNEAQ (reference sequence). The CDR3 totals 14 residues. For the CDR3, the DNA is TGTGCCAGCAGACAAACAGGGGGCTTGGAGACCCAGTACTTC. Its protein is CASRQTGGLETQYF.

This chain links TRBV15 with TRBJ2-7; 8 nucleotides align to TRBD1. The CDR3 consists of 15 residues. After removal of 2 bases from V and 5 bases from J, the junction contained 8 bases not matched to a gene. Germline CDR1 LNHNV, CDR2 YYDKDF (reference sequence). Written as DNA, the CDR3 is TGTGCCACCAGCAGACCTCCCCAGGGGGCAGACGAGCAGTACTTC. Translated: CATSRPPQGADEQYF.